These 21 T cell receptor beta chains were sequenced from one sample in a study of OX40 agonist ivuxolimab in advanced cancers. Only in-frame clones appear in the TCRdb table, and some are missing; sequencing was by immunoSEQ multiplex PCR. Of about 70,000 clones in the sample, 80% to 90% were seen once. The sample here was CD4+ or CD8+ T cells sorted from blood, taken in a trial of the OX40 agonist ivuxolimab. All receptors derive from an adult with an advanced solid tumor such as melanoma, head and neck, liver or kidney cancer.

The rearrangement joins TRBV10-1 to TRBJ2-2; D is uncertain. CDR1 is WNHNN and CDR2 is SYGVQD in the germline V gene (reference sequence). V was trimmed by 4 bases and J by 3 bases, leaving 12 bases between them. The CDR3 runs to 15 residues. The DNA for the CDR3 is TGCGCCAGCAGTGTTCCTCGAGAGGACACCGGGGAGCTGTTTTTT. Its protein is CASSVPREDTGELFF.

J is TRBJ2-1 and V is TRBV28; D call uncertain. Looked up from germline, CDR1 is MDHEN and CDR2 is SYDVKM. Trimming left V 7 bases short and J 0 bases short, with 13 bases between. This CDR3 region has 15 residues. The CDR3 DNA sequence: TGTGCCAGCAACCCTAGGGATCGCTCCTACAATGAGCAGTTCTTC. The encoded protein is CASNPRDRSYNEQFF. Looking up the rest from reference TRBV28 and TRBJ2-1 gives the full variable domain: DVKVTQSSRYLVKRTGEKVFLECVQDMDHENMFWYRQDPGLGLRLIYFSYDVKMKEKGDIPEGYSVSREKKERFSLILESASTNQTSMYLCASNPRDRSYNEQFFGPGTRLTVL.

The V and J genes are TRBV29-1 and TRBJ2-7; tentatively, D is TRBD1 or TRBD2 (5 bases each). The ends were cut back, 7 bases at V and 0 bases at J, with 19 bases in the middle. CDR1 and CDR2 (germline): SQVTM, ANQGSEA. The CDR3 is 15 amino acids. The CDR3 sequence: CSGYRDLIFSYEQYF. CDR3 bases: TGCAGCGGGTACCGGGACCTAATCTTCTCCTACGAGCAGTACTTC.

The genes are TRBV5-1 and TRBJ2-5; D is perhaps TRBD2 (7 bases). V lost 0 bases to trimming and J lost 5 bases, with 11 bases between them. Germline CDR1 reads SGHRS; CDR2 reads YFSETQ. This CDR3 spans 14 amino acids. CDR3 sequence: CASSLGRGQETQYF. The CDR3 DNA reads TGCGCCAGCAGCTTGGGGCGGGGGCAGGAGACCCAGTACTTC.

The rearrangement links TRBV4-2 to TRBJ1-2; D uncertain. Trimming took off 0 bases at V and 0 bases at J, with 5 bases between the two ends. The CDR3 has 14 residues. Germline-derived CDR1 and CDR2 are LGHNA and YNFKEQ. CDR3 coding DNA: TGTGCCAGCAGCCAAGATATGTCTAACTATGGCTACACCTTC. Translation: CASSQDMSNYGYTF.

This rearrangement joins TRBV6-5 to TRBJ2-7; 10 nucleotides agree with TRBD1. The germline CDR1 and CDR2 sequences are MNHEY and SVGAGI. This CDR3 has 16 residues. V dropped 2 bases and J dropped 2; count of bases not matched to a gene: 6. The CDR3 loop reads CASSYRPGQGTYEQYF. CDR3 bases: TGTGCCAGCAGTTACCGACCGGGACAGGGGACCTACGAGCAGTACTTC.

This clone was observed once. The chain couples TRBV27 to TRBJ2-7, with D tentatively TRBD2 (6 bases). This CDR3 has 13 residues. CDR1 is MNHEY and CDR2 is SMNVEV in the germline V gene (reference sequence). Between the trimmed V and J ends, which lost 5 bases and 12 bases, there was a span of 20 bases. CDR3 sequence (DNA): TGTGCCAGCAGTAAGCCCCCGGGACTGCCTTGGTACTTC. Protein product: CASSKPPGLPWYF.

The V gene is TRBV2, the J gene TRBJ1-2; D gene ambiguous. Germline-derived CDR1 and CDR2 are SNHLY and FYNNEI. The V and J ends lost 2 bases and 7 bases respectively, with 23 bases between them. The CDR3 is made up of 17 amino acids. The CDR3 loop reads CASSEQAFQFGQGGYTF. The CDR3 DNA reads TGTGCCAGCAGTGAACAAGCCTTCCAATTCGGTCAAGGTGGCTACACCTTC.

The chain joins TRBV18 to TRBJ1-6, with 7 bases lining up with TRBD1. Germline V CDR1 and CDR2: KGHSH, LQKENI. There are 14 residues in the CDR3. The V and J ends lost 6 bases and 5 bases, in that order; junction bases with no gene match: 4. In DNA, the CDR3 is TGTGCCAGCTCGCCGGGGACAGATAATTCACCCCTCCACTTT. Translated, it gives CASSPGTDNSPLHF.

The rearrangement joins TRBV6-1 to TRBJ2-7, with D uncertain. The V gene lost 4 bases and the J gene lost 5 bases, with 9 bases spanning the gap. Germline V CDR1 and CDR2: MNHNS, SASEGT. CDR3 size: 12 residues. CDR3 amino acids: CASSGVFDEQYF. The CDR3 DNA follows: TGTGCCAGCAGTGGGGTGTTTGACGAGCAGTACTTC.

This clone was counted only a few times. The chain links TRBV6-1 to TRBJ1-5; possible D gene TRBD1, 6 bases. This CDR3 spans 15 amino acids. Trimming stripped 7 bases from V and 7 bases from J, with 20 bases between. In germline, CDR1 is MNHNS, CDR2 SASEGT. The CDR3 here is CASTEGGNWKQPQHF. The CDR3 DNA sequence: TGTGCCAGCACCGAAGGGGGGAATTGGAAGCAGCCCCAGCATTTT.

The chain links TRBV2 to TRBJ2-2; TRBD2 might be the D (5 bases). CDR3 size: 14 residues. CDR1 and CDR2 from the germline V gene are SNHLY and FYNNEI. Trimming removed 8 bases at V and 1 base at J, with 11 bases between. CDR3 in amino acids: CASRRAENTGELFF. DNA of the CDR3: TGTGCCAGCCGGCGGGCAGAGAACACCGGGGAGCTGTTTTTT.

This sequence joins TRBV29-1 and TRBJ2-7, with D unclear. V lost 3 bases and J 2 bases, leaving 11 bases between the germline ends. Germline CDR1 is SQVTM and CDR2 is ANQGSEA. The CDR3 has 13 amino acids. CDR3 in DNA: TGCAGCGTTGATATTCCACCCACCTACGAGCAGTACTTC. Protein sequence: CSVDIPPTYEQYF.

The rearrangement uses TRBV11-3 and TRBJ1-1, with D possibly matching TRBD1 (6 bases). The CDR3 has 15 residues. Trimming pared 5 bases from V and 5 bases from J, leaving 18 bases between. Per the germline V gene, CDR1 is SGHNT and CDR2 is YENEEA. The CDR3 DNA is TGTGCCAGCAGCCAACCTACAGGGCTGGGGACTGAAGCTTTCTTT. Its translation is CASSQPTGLGTEAFF.

J is TRBJ2-1 and V is TRBV4-1; D is possibly TRBD2 (5 bases). Germline V gives CDR1 MGHRA, CDR2 YSYEKL. Trimming shortened V by 4 bases and J by 7 bases, and 17 bases separated the two germline ends. CDR3 size: 15 residues. The CDR3 DNA is TGCGCCAGCAGCCTTTTCGCCGGACTGGGGAATGAGCAGTTCTTC. It translates to CASSLFAGLGNEQFF.

With respect to this clone: A read error may produce the germline difference seen at one junction end. Other DNA sequences from this sample encode an identical CDR3 as well. V and J are TRBV28 and TRBJ2-2; 12 bases agree with TRBD2. CDR3 length: 16 residues. The germline gives CDR1 MDHEN, CDR2 SYDVKM. The CDR3 bases are TGTGCCAGCACCTCAGGACTAGCGGGAAGGACCGGGGAGCTGTTCTTT. Amino acids: CASTSGLAGRTGELFF.

The rearrangement uses TRBV15 and TRBJ1-3; D is unclear. The V gene's germline CDR1 is LNHNV and CDR2 YYDKDF (reference sequence). With 1 base removed from V and 0 bases from J, the gap between germline ends came to 7 bases. There are 15 residues in the CDR3. Here the CDR3 reads CATSRVQNSGNTIYF. The DNA of the CDR3 is TGTGCCACCAGCAGAGTACAAAACTCTGGAAACACCATATATTTT.

The rearrangement uses TRBV2 and TRBJ2-2, with 7 bases that match TRBD1. CDR1 is SNHLY and CDR2 is FYNNEI in the germline V gene. The CDR3 length is 14 residues. Germline trimming cut 7 bases from V and 4 bases from J; bases unmatched to any gene: 6. CDR3 nucleotide sequence: TGTGCCAGCAAGGAAGGGACAGTCACCGGGGAGCTGTTTTTT. Translated, it gives CASKEGTVTGELFF.

This CDR3 reads CASSFVTNSPLHF. In nucleotides, the CDR3 is TGTGCCAGCAGTTTTGTTACTAATTCACCCCTCCACTTT. The genes are TRBV28 and TRBJ1-6; D unresolved. The CDR3 loop spans 13 amino acids. Trimming stripped 3 bases from V and 6 bases from J, with 6 bases between. Germline CDR1 is MDHEN and CDR2 is SYDVKM.

This clone was seen just once. V gene TRBV5-1 combines with J gene TRBJ2-7, with 10 bases aligning to TRBD2. The trim removed 10 bases at V and 2 bases at J, leaving 12 bases unmatched. Germline CDR1 and CDR2: SGHRS and YFSETQ. The CDR3 is 15 residues long. CDR3 in amino acids: CAGEGLAGVTYEQYF. For the CDR3, the DNA is TGCGCCGGCGAAGGGCTAGCGGGAGTCACCTACGAGCAGTACTTC.

This sequence joins TRBV7-9 and TRBJ1-3; D remains ambiguous. Trimming left V 8 bases short and J 0 bases short, with 14 bases between. Germline V gives CDR1 SEHNR, CDR2 FQNEAQ (reference sequence). The CDR3 sequence is 15 residues long. The CDR3 sequence is CASQLSRSSGNTIYF. The CDR3 coding sequence is TGTGCCAGCCAGCTTAGTAGGAGCTCTGGAAACACCATATATTTT. The full variable domain, its missing parts supplied by reference TRBV7-9 and TRBJ1-3, is DTGVSQNPRHKITKRGQNVTFRCDPISEHNRLYWYRQTLGQGPEFLTYFQNEAQLEKSRLLSDRFSAERPKGSFSTLEIQRTEQGDSAMYLCASQLSRSSGNTIYFGEGSWLTVV.